This TCR beta chain was captured in a study of post-analysis software for immune sequencing data. Study-level findings and limits: TRBV5-6, TRBV5-1 and TRBV20-1 were among several TRBV segments more frequent in patients than controls.

Unique molecular identifiers had been added to the TCR beta cDNA libraries. TCRdb recomputed calls from the PCR reads with MiXCR, one row per CDR3 protein. This repertoire shows hundreds of thousands of distinct CDR3 sequences, 30% found once; its top ten account for under 0.7%. This clonotype occurred a few times. Its specificity is unknown. The length of the CDR3 is 13 residues. Germline V gives CDR1 SQVTM, CDR2 ANQGSEA. With 4 bases removed from V and 4 bases from J, the gap between germline ends came to 11 bases. The specimen sequenced was blood. The chain couples TRBV29-1 to TRBJ2-1; possibly TRBD1 or TRBD2 for D (6 bases each). The TCR sequence derives from a girl aged 10 to 17 with multiple sclerosis. CDR3 amino acids: CSVVGGRYNEQFF. CDR3 DNA sequence: TGCAGCGTTGTGGGGGGCAGATACAATGAGCAGTTCTTC.